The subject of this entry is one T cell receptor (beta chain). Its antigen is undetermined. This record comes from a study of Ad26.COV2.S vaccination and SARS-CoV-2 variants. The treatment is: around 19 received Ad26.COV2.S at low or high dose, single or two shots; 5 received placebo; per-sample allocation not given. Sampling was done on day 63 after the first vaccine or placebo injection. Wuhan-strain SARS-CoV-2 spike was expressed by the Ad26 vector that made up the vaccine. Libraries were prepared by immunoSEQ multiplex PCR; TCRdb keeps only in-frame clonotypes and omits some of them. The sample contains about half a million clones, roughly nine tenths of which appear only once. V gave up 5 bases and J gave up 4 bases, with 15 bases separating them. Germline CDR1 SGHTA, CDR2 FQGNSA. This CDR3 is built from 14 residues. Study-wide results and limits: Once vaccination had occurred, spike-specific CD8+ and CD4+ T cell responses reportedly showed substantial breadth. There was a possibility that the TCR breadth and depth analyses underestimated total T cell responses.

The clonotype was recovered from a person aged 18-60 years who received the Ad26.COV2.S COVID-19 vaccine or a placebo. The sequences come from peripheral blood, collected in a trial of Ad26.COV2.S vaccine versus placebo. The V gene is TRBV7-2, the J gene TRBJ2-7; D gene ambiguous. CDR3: CASSALDARYEQYF. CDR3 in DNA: TGTGCCAGCAGCGCCCTCGACGCCCGATACGAGCAGTACTTC.